These 3 T cell receptor beta chains share one sample of origin, sequenced in a study of blood T cell repertoires in COVID-19. Some clones are missing from TCRdb's copy, which holds only in-frame ones; the method was immunoSEQ multiplex PCR. Altogether more than 150,000 clones are present, roughly 89% being singletons, with the ten largest covering about 0.96%. Sequenced material: peripheral blood. These receptors were obtained from a woman in her late teens or twenties who had recovered from COVID-19.

The rearrangement joins TRBV12-3 or TRBV12-4 to TRBJ2-1, with D perhaps matching TRBD2 (6 bases). Deletions cut 6 bases from V and 4 bases from J, with 7 bases between. The CDR3 is 12 residues long. CDR3 loop: CASSGSYNEQFF. The CDR3 DNA is TGTGCCAGCAGCGGGAGTTACAATGAGCAGTTCTTC.

This clone was found many times. The chain links TRBV2 to TRBJ1-2; a possible D gene is TRBD1 (5 bases). Trimming took off 11 bases at V and 7 bases at J, with 14 bases between the two ends. From germline, CDR1 is SNHLY and CDR2 FYNNEI. The CDR3 length is 11 residues. CDR3 in amino acids: CARQQEIGYTF. The CDR3 region has the DNA TGTGCCCGACAGCAGGAAATTGGCTACACCTTC. The entire variable domain, with the rest obtained from reference TRBV2 and TRBJ1-2, is as follows: EPEVTQTPSHQVTQMGQEVILRCVPISNHLYFYWYRQILGQKVEFLVSFYNNEISEKSEIFDDQFSVERPDGSNFTLKIRSTKLEDSAMYFCARQQEIGYTFGSGTRLTVV.

The chain employs TRBV6-2 or TRBV6-3 and TRBJ1-6, with D uncertain. Germline CDR1 is MNHEY and CDR2 is SVGEGT. The V end lost 4 bases, the J end lost 9 bases, and 10 bases lay between the germline ends. This CDR3 contains 13 residues. The CDR3 sequence is CASSLSGGSPLHF. CDR3 nucleotide sequence: TGTGCCAGCAGTTTGTCCGGCGGTTCACCCCTCCACTTT.